These T cell receptor beta chains were read from a single sample in a study of blood T cell repertoires in COVID-19. Sequenced by immunoSEQ multiplex PCR; TCRdb stores in-frame clones only, minus some. The data show about 160,000 clones, roughly 84% seen once. Sample: peripheral blood. The receptor source for this set is a man between 65 and 85 years old with acute or convalescent COVID-19. Both conserved end residues are part of each CDR3. Each record gives: D gene, V gene, J gene, clone size, CDR3 protein, CDR3 DNA. D genes are given only for firm matches. Not all rows give a size; the values are once, few, many and, for expanded clones, a class.

>TRBD1|TRBV2|TRBJ2-1|.
CASTRDRGHNEQFF
TGTGCCAGCACCAGGGACAGGGGGCACAATGAGCAGTTCTTC
>TRBD2|TRBV15|TRBJ2-7|.
CATSRDPFAGGYEQYF
TGTGCCACCAGCAGAGATCCATTTGCGGGAGGGTACGAGCAGTACTTC
>.|TRBV2|TRBJ1-3|.
CASSDQTVSGNTIYF
TGTGCCAGCAGTGACCAGACAGTCTCTGGAAACACCATATATTTT
>TRBD2|TRBV28|TRBJ2-5|.
CASRGAGEETQYF
TGTGCCAGCAGAGGAGCGGGGGAAGAGACCCAGTACTTC
>TRBD2|TRBV5-1|TRBJ2-1|.
CASSAGASGNVNEQFF
TGCGCCAGCAGTGCGGGGGCTAGCGGGAATGTTAATGAGCAGTTCTTC
>.|TRBV3-1/TRBV3-2|TRBJ2-7|.
CASTPPGIDEQYF
TGTGCCAGCACTCCTCCGGGTATCGACGAGCAGTACTTC
>.|TRBV4-1|TRBJ2-7|.
CASSPTRYF
TGCGCCAGCAGCCCGACACGGTACTTC
>TRBD1|TRBV19|TRBJ1-1|.
CASSSPLGQVNTEAFF
TGTGCCAGTAGTTCCCCGTTGGGACAGGTGAACACTGAAGCTTTCTTT
>TRBD1|TRBV11-2|TRBJ1-6|.
CASSETGHNSPLHF
TGTGCCAGCAGCGAGACAGGGCATAATTCACCCCTCCACTTT
>.|TRBV5-1|TRBJ2-4|.
CASSPTGTQNIQYF
TGCGCCAGCAGCCCGACAGGGACTCAAAACATTCAGTACTTC
>.|TRBV29-1|TRBJ1-2|few
CSALRVLGNYGYTF
TGCAGCGCCCTACGGGTCCTGGGTAACTATGGCTACACCTTC
>TRBD2|TRBV12-5|TRBJ2-7|.
CASGLGRTSGSYEQYF
TGTGCTAGTGGTTTGGGAAGGACTAGCGGCTCCTACGAGCAGTACTTC
>.|TRBV7-9|TRBJ1-2|.
CASNDWGSGAYGYTF
TGTGCCAGCAACGACTGGGGCAGTGGGGCTTATGGCTACACCTTC
>TRBD1|TRBV11-2|TRBJ2-1|.
CASSPRTGSGNEQFF
TGTGCCAGCAGCCCCCGGACAGGGTCGGGCAATGAGCAGTTCTTC
>.|TRBV28|TRBJ2-4|.
CASSSPSATVAKNIQYF
TGTGCCAGCAGTTCGCCCAGCGCGACAGTAGCCAAAAACATTCAGTACTTC
>TRBD2|TRBV7-8|TRBJ2-1|.
CASSYRGRVAGGIYNEQFF
TGTGCCAGCAGCTATCGAGGGCGAGTAGCGGGAGGGATTTACAATGAGCAGTTCTTC
>.|TRBV28|TRBJ2-5|.
CASSPGENRGETQYF
TGTGCCAGCAGCCCGGGGGAGAACCGTGGAGAGACCCAGTACTTC
>.|TRBV20-1|TRBJ2-7|few
CSASGGRYSYEQYF
TGCAGTGCTAGTGGGGGGCGCTATTCCTACGAGCAGTACTTC
>.|TRBV5-1|TRBJ2-1|.
CASSLAVVLPSNEQFF
TGCGCCAGCAGCTTGGCGGTAGTTCTCCCTAGCAATGAGCAGTTCTTC
>.|TRBV11-1|TRBJ1-1|.
CASSLVGGPSEAFF
TGTGCCAGCAGCTTAGTAGGGGGACCGTCTGAAGCTTTCTTT
>.|TRBV13|TRBJ2-7|.
CASSLVAGASYEQYF
TGTGCCAGCAGCTTAGTGGCAGGGGCCTCCTACGAGCAGTACTTC
>TRBD1|TRBV28|TRBJ2-1|.
CASLPAGTGYNEQFF
TGTGCCAGCTTACCCGCGGGGACAGGGTACAATGAGCAGTTCTTC
>.|TRBV7-9|TRBJ2-5|.
CASSSQGFQETQYF
TGTGCCAGCAGTTCCCAGGGTTTCCAAGAGACCCAGTACTTC
>TRBD1|TRBV6-1|TRBJ1-5|.
CASSEFPTGRPQHF
TGTGCCAGCAGTGAATTTCCGACAGGGCGGCCCCAGCATTTT
>.|TRBV4-1|TRBJ2-5|.
CASSQETSLRETQYF
TGCGCCAGCAGCCAAGAAACTAGCTTAAGGGAGACCCAGTACTTC
>.|TRBV19|TRBJ1-5|.
CASGRGGLTRNQPQHF
TGTGCCAGTGGGCGGGGAGGACTGACACGCAATCAGCCCCAGCATTTT
>.|TRBV19|TRBJ1-2|.
CASSLDEYGYTF
TGTGCCAGTAGTCTAGATGAGTATGGCTACACCTTC
>.|TRBV6-2/TRBV6-3|TRBJ1-4|once
CASSSPRVVEKLFF
TGTGCCAGCAGTTCGCCCAGGGTAGTGGAAAAACTGTTTTTT
>TRBD1|TRBV7-9|TRBJ2-7|.
CASSRGTGIGEQYF
TGTGCCAGCAGCCGCGGGACAGGGATTGGCGAGCAGTACTTC
>.|TRBV27|TRBJ1-2|.
CASLGANYGYTF
TGTGCCAGCCTCGGAGCTAACTATGGCTACACCTTC
>.|TRBV4-1|TRBJ2-7|.
CASSQIQGLGEQYF
TGCGCCAGCAGCCAAATACAGGGCCTAGGGGAGCAGTACTTC
>.|TRBV5-1|TRBJ2-7|.
CASSLGPGESYEQYF
TGCGCCAGCAGCTTGGGGCCTGGGGAGTCCTACGAGCAGTACTTC
>.|TRBV11-3|TRBJ2-5|.
CASSRGQKETQYF
TGTGCCAGCAGCCGAGGTCAGAAAGAGACCCAGTACTTC
>.|TRBV5-8|TRBJ2-1|.
CASSLYHSSYNEQFF
TGTGCCAGCAGCTTGTATCACAGCTCCTACAATGAGCAGTTCTTC
>.|TRBV11-2|TRBJ1-2|.
CASSLVGTGYTF
TGTGCCAGCAGCTTAGTAGGGACAGGCTACACCTTC
>.|TRBV18|TRBJ2-5|once
CASSPRESAETQYF
TGTGCCAGCTCACCGAGGGAGTCGGCTGAGACCCAGTACTTC
>.|TRBV19|TRBJ2-1|.
CASSVRGSHYNEQFF
TGTGCCAGTAGTGTCCGGGGATCCCACTACAATGAGCAGTTCTTC
>TRBD2|TRBV24-1|TRBJ2-2|.
CALARTSNTGELFF
TGTGCACTAGCGAGGACGTCGAACACCGGGGAGCTGTTTTTT
>.|TRBV7-6|TRBJ2-5|.
CASSLGPRTILKETQYF
TGTGCCAGCAGCTTAGGACCCAGGACTATCCTGAAAGAGACCCAGTACTTC
>.|TRBV16|TRBJ1-5|.
CASSQFGDTGHSNQPQHF
TGTGCCAGCAGCCAATTCGGCGACACCGGACATAGCAATCAGCCCCAGCATTTT
>.|TRBV6-5|TRBJ2-5|.
CASSYYPGQLKQTQYF
TGTGCCAGCAGTTACTATCCGGGACAACTAAAACAGACCCAGTACTTC
>TRBD1|TRBV29-1|TRBJ2-1|once
CSAGTAGNEQFF
TGCAGCGCCGGGACAGCCGGCAATGAGCAGTTCTTC
>TRBD1|TRBV10-1|TRBJ2-7|once
CASSEGTGGYEQYF
TGCGCCAGCAGTGAGGGGACAGGGGGCTACGAGCAGTACTTC
>.|TRBV21-1|TRBJ1-1|.
CASSKRRDRANTEAFF
TGTGCCAGCAGCAAACGGAGGGACAGGGCGAACACTGAAGCTTTCTTT
>TRBD1|TRBV30|TRBJ1-2|.
CAWRKDRTGGNGYTF
TGTGCCTGGAGGAAAGACCGGACAGGGGGAAATGGCTACACCTTC
>TRBD1|TRBV9|TRBJ2-3|.
CASSARGTGSTDTQYF
TGTGCCAGCAGCGCCCGCGGGACAGGTAGCACAGATACGCAGTATTTT
>TRBD1|TRBV12-5|TRBJ2-3|.
CASGGDREVPDTQYF
TGTGCTAGTGGCGGGGACAGGGAAGTTCCAGATACGCAGTATTTT
>.|TRBV5-8|TRBJ2-2|few
CASSRKLVLRTGELFF
TGTGCCAGCAGCCGTAAACTAGTTCTACGCACCGGGGAGCTGTTTTTT
>TRBD1|TRBV28|TRBJ1-4|.
CASSIRDRVEKLFF
TGTGCCAGCAGTATCCGGGACAGGGTCGAGAAACTGTTTTTT
>.|TRBV18|TRBJ2-5|.
CASSLGRVPQETQYF
TGTGCCAGCTCACTTGGCAGGGTACCGCAAGAGACCCAGTACTTC
>.|TRBV5-1|TRBJ2-6|.
CASTGRTSGANVLTF
TGCGCCAGCACTGGCAGGACATCTGGGGCCAACGTCCTGACTTTC
>.|TRBV20-1|TRBJ2-1|.
CSASRRGNEQFF
TGCAGTGCTAGTCGGAGGGGTAATGAGCAGTTCTTC
>.|TRBV5-1|TRBJ2-2|few
CASSGQGNTGELFF
TGCGCCAGCAGCGGGCAGGGGAACACCGGGGAGCTGTTTTTT
>TRBD1|TRBV30|TRBJ1-1|.
CAWNLGQLNTEAFF
TGTGCCTGGAATTTGGGACAGCTGAACACTGAAGCTTTCTTT
>.|TRBV2|TRBJ1-6|.
CASILIWAGAQSPLHF
TGTGCCAGCATCTTGATTTGGGCAGGGGCCCAATCACCCCTCCACTTT
>.|TRBV19|TRBJ1-2|.
CASTKGQGYGYTF
TGTGCCAGTACCAAAGGCCAGGGCTATGGCTACACCTTC
>.|TRBV10-3|TRBJ1-5|.
CAISTGLNQPQHF
TGTGCCATCAGTACAGGGTTGAATCAGCCCCAGCATTTT